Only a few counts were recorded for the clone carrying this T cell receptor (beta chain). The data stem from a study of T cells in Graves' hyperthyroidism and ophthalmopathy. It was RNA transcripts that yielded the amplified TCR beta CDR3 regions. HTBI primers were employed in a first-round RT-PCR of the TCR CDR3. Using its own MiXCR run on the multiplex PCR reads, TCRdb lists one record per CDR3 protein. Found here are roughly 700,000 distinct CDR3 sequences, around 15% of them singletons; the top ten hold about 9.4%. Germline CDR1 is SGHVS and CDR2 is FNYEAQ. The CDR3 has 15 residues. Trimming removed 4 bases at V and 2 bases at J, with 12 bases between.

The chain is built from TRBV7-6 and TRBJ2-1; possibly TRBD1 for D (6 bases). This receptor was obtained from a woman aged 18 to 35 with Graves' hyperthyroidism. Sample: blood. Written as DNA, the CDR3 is TGTGCCAGCAGCTCCACGGGACACCCCTACAATGAGCAGTTCTTC. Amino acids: CASSSTGHPYNEQFF.